These 30 T cell receptor beta chains were all obtained from the same sample, sequenced in a study of post-analysis software for immune sequencing data. Overall study results and limits: TRBV5-6, TRBV5-1 and TRBV20-1 belonged to a set of about five TRBV segments that were more frequent in patients than controls.

The antigens these receptors bind are not known. Unique molecular identifiers were present in the TCR beta cDNA libraries. TCRdb itself ran the PCR reads through MiXCR, one entry per CDR3 protein. Counted here are approximately 660,000 distinct CDR3 sequences, approximately 59% occurring once; the ten biggest clones make up over 9%. Sequencing was carried out using blood. The receptors were gathered from a girl aged 2 to 9 with multiple sclerosis.

The chain recombines TRBV6-5 with TRBJ2-1; 10 bases match TRBD2. The V gene's germline CDR1 is MNHEY and CDR2 SVGAGI. The length of the CDR3 is 16 residues. Trimming at V came to 2 bases and at J to 6 bases, leaving 7 bases not matched to a gene. As DNA, the CDR3 is TGTGCCAGCAGTTACCCTAGCGGGAGAGGGCCCAATGAGCAGTTCTTC. The encoded protein is CASSYPSGRGPNEQFF.

This clonotype occurred a few times. The junction departs from the called germline gene at one end, perhaps through a read error. The chain combines TRBV7-7 with TRBJ2-5; TRBD1 matches 11 bases. The CDR3 is 16 amino acids. Germline V gives CDR1 SSHAT, CDR2 FNYEAQ (reference sequence). The DNA for the CDR3 is TGTGCTAGCAGCTTAGGAGGGACAGGGGGCCAAGAGACCCAGTACTTC. Translation gives CASSLGGTGGQETQYF. The full variable domain, rest sourced from reference TRBV7-7 and TRBJ2-5, is GAGVSQSPRYKVTKRGQDVTLRCDPISSHATLYWYQQALGQGPEFLTYFNYEAQPDKSGLPSDRFSAERPEGSISTLTIQRTEQRDSAMYRCASSLGGTGGQETQYFGPGTRLLVL.

V is TRBV5-1 and J is TRBJ2-1; 10 bases line up with TRBD1. V lost 0 bases, J lost 9 bases, and 6 bases stayed unmatched. Germline CDR1 and CDR2: SGHRS and YFSETQ. The CDR3 spans 15 residues. CDR3 nucleotides: TGCGCCAGCAGCTTGGCCGGACAGGGGGTCAGTGAGCAGTTCTTC. It is translated as CASSLAGQGVSEQFF.

The rearrangement uses TRBV27 and TRBJ2-3; D gene uncertain. The V end was cut by 4 bases, the J end by 2 bases, with 13 bases between. Germline V gene data show CDR1 as MNHEY and CDR2 as SMNVEV (reference sequence). CDR3 size: 15 residues. CDR3 bases: TGTGCCAGCAGTTCCCCCTTACGTGCCACAGATACGCAGTATTTT. This codes for CASSSPLRATDTQYF.

Only a few counts were recorded for this clonotype. The chain links TRBV27 to TRBJ2-3, with D perhaps matching TRBD1 (5 bases). Germline V gene sequence: CDR1 MNHEY, CDR2 SMNVEV (reference sequence). The ends were cut back, 2 bases at V and 5 bases at J, with 14 bases in the middle. This CDR3 has 15 amino acids. The CDR3 coding sequence is TGTGCCAGCAGTTTAAATTTCGTAGGGGTAGATACGCAGTATTTT. Its translation is CASSLNFVGVDTQYF.

A remark on this clonotype: An end of the junction does not agree with germline; a read error may underlie this. The chain couples TRBV10-3 to TRBJ2-1; 8 bases match TRBD2. The CDR3 totals 18 residues. Germline values: CDR1 ENHRY, CDR2 SYGVKD. CDR3 protein: CAISESRTGGGSYNDQFF. The CDR3 DNA reads as TGTGCCATCAGTGAGTCCAGGACGGGCGGGGGGTCATACAATGACCAGTTCTTC.

The chain carries TRBV3-1 and TRBJ2-5; perhaps TRBD2 as D (6 bases). In germline, CDR1 is LGHDT, CDR2 YNNKEL (reference sequence). The CDR3 has 15 amino acids. V lost 2 bases and J lost 5, with 15 bases in between. The CDR3 protein is CASSQWGEKFETQYF. The DNA for the CDR3 is TGTGCCAGCAGCCAATGGGGGGAGAAGTTCGAGACCCAGTACTTC.

This rearrangement joins TRBV12-3 or TRBV12-4 to TRBJ1-2; TRBD1 is a possible D gene (6 bases). The ends were cut back, 3 bases at V and 8 bases at J, with 16 bases in the middle. The CDR3 runs to 14 residues. The CDR3 nucleotides read TGTGCCAGCAGTTTGGTCGCGCCAGGGGAAGGCTACACCTTC. It codes for CASSLVAPGEGYTF.

This clonotype has more than one count but fewer than ten. The genes are TRBV18 and TRBJ1-2; D not resolved. Germline loops: CDR1 KGHSH, CDR2 LQKENI. V was cut by 1 base and J by 6 bases, with 15 bases left in between. The CDR3 is 15 amino acids. The CDR3 protein is CASSPQERPFDGYTF. The CDR3 DNA sequence: TGTGCCAGCTCACCACAGGAACGGCCGTTCGATGGCTACACCTTC.

The genes are TRBV5-4 and TRBJ1-5, with D possibly matching TRBD1 (6 bases). There are 15 residues in the CDR3. V was pared by 4 bases and J by 4 bases, with 15 bases between. The germline V gene has CDR1 SGHNT and CDR2 YYREEE (reference sequence). In DNA, the CDR3 is TGTGCCAGCAGCCACGGGGGGGCAGTTAATCAGCCCCAGCATTTT. Translating gives CASSHGGAVNQPQHF.

The genes are TRBV12-3 or TRBV12-4 and TRBJ2-1, with unresolved D. This CDR3 is built from 13 residues. V lost 1 base and J lost 6, with 7 bases in between. This chain's CDR3 is CASSLGGFNEQFF. In nucleotides, the CDR3 is TGTGCCAGCAGTTTAGGGGGTTTCAATGAGCAGTTCTTC.

V and J are TRBV5-1 and TRBJ1-6; a possible D gene is TRBD1 (5 bases). V was trimmed by 1 base and J by 6 bases, leaving 8 bases between them. The germline V gene has CDR1 SGHRS and CDR2 YFSETQ. The CDR3 contains 14 residues. The CDR3 coding sequence is TGCGCCAGCAGCTTGTACGGGGGTAATTCACCCCTCCACTTT. It codes for CASSLYGGNSPLHF. Together with reference TRBV5-1 and TRBJ1-6, the CDR3 gives the full variable domain: KAGVTQTPRYLIKTRGQQVTLSCSPISGHRSVSWYQQTPGQGLQFLFEYFSETQRNKGNFPGRFSGRQFSNSRSEMNVSTLELGDSALYLCASSLYGGNSPLHFGNGTRLTVT.

The gene calls are TRBV29-1 and TRBJ2-3, with a possible D match to TRBD2 (6 bases). The germline V gene encodes CDR1 SQVTM and CDR2 ANQGSEA. The CDR3 totals 13 residues. The CDR3 spells CTSPGLSTDTQYF. Here the CDR3 DNA reads TGCACCAGTCCGGGACTTTCCACAGATACGCAGTATTTT.

The V call is TRBV11-2, the J call TRBJ2-3; D may be TRBD1 (6 bases). The germline gives CDR1 SGHAT, CDR2 FQNNGV. The CDR3 length is 15 residues. Between the trimmed V and J ends, which lost 3 bases and 2 bases, there was a span of 12 bases. The CDR3 DNA reads TGTGCCAGCAGCTTGACAGGAGGAGCCACAGATACGCAGTATTTT. This sequence encodes CASSLTGGATDTQYF.

This chain joins TRBV12-3 or TRBV12-4 and TRBJ1-2, with 9 bases fitting TRBD1. Losses at the gene ends were 6 bases for V and 2 bases for J; bases not matched to a gene: 7. This CDR3 contains 15 residues. CDR3 loop: CASSPVGTGNYGYTF. In DNA form, the CDR3 reads TGTGCCAGCAGCCCCGTGGGGACAGGGAACTATGGCTACACCTTC.

The V gene is TRBV5-1, the J gene TRBJ2-2; no clear D gene. Germline values: CDR1 SGHRS, CDR2 YFSETQ. The CDR3 is 13 amino acids. Trimming left V 0 bases short and J 3 bases short, with 3 bases between. This CDR3 reads CASSLEHTGELFF. The CDR3 DNA reads TGCGCCAGCAGCTTGGAGCACACCGGGGAGCTGTTTTTT.

This clonotype was counted a single time. V gene TRBV11-2 combines with J gene TRBJ2-5, with 11 bases matching TRBD2. The junction had 6 bases not matched to a gene; V was cut back by 3 bases and J by 0 bases. This CDR3 region has 17 residues. Looked up from germline, CDR1 is SGHAT and CDR2 is FQNNGV. CDR3 region: CASSFGIAGGYQETQYF. In DNA, the CDR3 is TGTGCCAGCAGCTTCGGTATAGCGGGGGGGTACCAAGAGACCCAGTACTTC.

The gene calls are TRBV28 and TRBJ2-5, with D maybe TRBD2 (6 bases). Trimming removed 2 bases at V and 9 bases at J, with 19 bases between. CDR1 is MDHEN and CDR2 is SYDVKM in the germline V gene. This CDR3 spans 15 amino acids. DNA for the CDR3: TGTGCCAGCAGTTTAAGGTCTTCTTTCTGGGAGGCCCAGTACTTC. It specifies CASSLRSSFWEAQYF.

This clonotype was picked up a small number of times. The V and J genes are TRBV6-1 and TRBJ2-5, with 8 bases matching TRBD2. Per the germline V gene, CDR1 is MNHNS and CDR2 is SASEGT. Trimming at V came to 6 bases and at J to 7 bases, leaving 13 bases not matched to a gene. The CDR3 is 15 amino acids. CDR3 nucleotide sequence: TGTGCCAGCAGGTCTTCGCGGGGGGCCTCCCGGACCCAGTACTTC. This encodes CASRSSRGASRTQYF.

The chain recombines TRBV5-1 with TRBJ2-5, with TRBD1 matching over 7 bases. V shed 2 bases, J shed 5 bases, and the junction held 15 bases outside the gene matches. CDR1 SGHRS and CDR2 YFSETQ come from the germline V gene. The CDR3 is 17 residues long. In DNA, the CDR3 is TGCGCCAGCAGCTTATTCCGAAGGGGGCAGCTAGGGGAGACCCAGTACTTC. Translation gives CASSLFRRGQLGETQYF.

The chain recombines TRBV5-6 with TRBJ1-1; TRBD1 matches 7 bases. The length of the CDR3 is 12 residues. From germline, CDR1 is SGHDT and CDR2 YYEEEE. The junction had 7 bases not matched to a gene; V was cut back by 10 bases and J by 4 bases. As DNA, the CDR3 is TGTGCCGGATCTACAGGGGTCACTGAAGCTTTCTTT. This codes for CAGSTGVTEAFF.

The chain has TRBV29-1 and TRBJ2-7, with 9 bases lining up with TRBD1. The CDR3 contains 15 residues. V shed 5 bases and J 1 base; nucleotides not matched to a gene: 9. Germline CDR1 is SQVTM and CDR2 is ANQGSEA. CDR3 DNA sequence: TGCAGCGTTTGGGGAGGACAGGGGACTTCCTACGAGCAGTACTTC. Protein product: CSVWGGQGTSYEQYF.

Concerning this clonotype itself: One base away lies a much larger clone, so this may be a sequencing read error. The rearrangement joins TRBV5-1 to TRBJ2-3; D unclear. This CDR3 region has 13 residues. V gave up 0 bases and J gave up 2 bases, with 4 bases separating them. Germline-derived CDR1 and CDR2 are SGHRS and YFSETQ. CDR3 protein: CASSLDTTDTQYF. In DNA form, the CDR3 reads TGCGCCAGCAGCTTGGACACCACAGATACGCAGTATTTT.

V gene TRBV7-9 combines with J gene TRBJ2-1; 9 nucleotides align to TRBD1. With 5 bases clipped from V and 4 bases from J, the junction kept 6 bases outside the gene matches. Per germline, CDR1 SEHNR and CDR2 FQNEAQ (reference sequence). This CDR3 is 15 amino acids long. CDR3 DNA sequence: TGTGCCAGCAGCCCGACAGGGGGGATTTACAATGAGCAGTTCTTC. Its protein is CASSPTGGIYNEQFF.

This clonotype was counted a single time. The junction differs from germline at one of its ends, possibly a read error. The chain is built from TRBV4-1 and TRBJ2-2, with TRBD2 matching 10 bases. CDR3 length: 17 amino acids. The germline V gene encodes CDR1 MGHRA and CDR2 YSYEKL. The CDR3 DNA sequence: TGCGCCAGCAGTGGTCTAGCGGGAGTGTCGGGCACCGGAGAGCTGTTTTTT. Amino acid sequence: CASSGLAGVSGTGELFF.

This clonotype was seen many times. The chain uses TRBV12-3 or TRBV12-4 and TRBJ2-3; 8 nucleotides align to TRBD2. Trimming cost V 6 bases and J 0 bases; bases outside gene matches: 2. This CDR3 spans 14 amino acids. The CDR3 loop reads CASSSSGSTDTQYF. As DNA, the CDR3 is TGTGCCAGCAGCTCTAGCGGGAGCACAGATACGCAGTATTTT.

The rearrangement uses TRBV29-1 and TRBJ1-1; 9 bases fit TRBD1. Trimming removed 4 bases from V and 3 bases from J; junction bases left unmatched: 0. The CDR3 extends over 12 amino acids. Germline V gene sequence: CDR1 SQVTM, CDR2 ANQGSEA. CDR3 sequence reads: CSVGTGDTEAFF. Written as DNA, the CDR3 is TGCAGCGTTGGGACAGGGGACACTGAAGCTTTCTTT.

CDR3 DNA sequence: TGTGCCATCACCCAGAGGGGGGGCGACGCCAGCACAGATACGCAGTATTTT. It is translated as CAITQRGGDASTDTQYF. The chain links TRBV10-3 to TRBJ2-3; TRBD2 is a possible D gene (7 bases). The germline V gene has CDR1 ENHRY and CDR2 SYGVKD. V dropped 7 bases and J dropped 0 bases, with 20 bases sitting between them. This CDR3 spans 17 amino acids.

This clonotype occurred a few times. This sequence joins TRBV7-2 and TRBJ2-7; D gene unclear. The CDR3 is made up of 13 amino acids. Between the trimmed V and J ends, which lost 4 bases and 0 bases, there was a span of 7 bases. Germline CDR1 reads SGHTA; CDR2 reads FQGNSA. In DNA, the CDR3 is TGTGCCAGCAGCTCCGTAGCCTCCTACGAGCAGTACTTC. Its protein is CASSSVASYEQYF. Full variable domain (outside the CDR3, taken from reference TRBV7-2 and TRBJ2-7): GAGVSQSPSNKVTEKGKDVELRCDPISGHTALYWYRQSLGQGLEFLIYFQGNSAPDKSGLPSDRFSAERTGGSVSTLTIQRTQQEDSAVYLCASSSVASYEQYFGPGTRLTVT.

The chain uses TRBV30 and TRBJ1-1; D gene uncertain. CDR3 size: 12 residues. Trimming pared 2 bases from V and 6 bases from J, leaving 10 bases between. Germline CDR1 reads GTSNPN; CDR2 reads SVGIG (reference sequence). This chain's CDR3 is CAWSTRGAEAFF. DNA for the CDR3: TGTGCCTGGAGTACAAGAGGCGCTGAAGCTTTCTTT.